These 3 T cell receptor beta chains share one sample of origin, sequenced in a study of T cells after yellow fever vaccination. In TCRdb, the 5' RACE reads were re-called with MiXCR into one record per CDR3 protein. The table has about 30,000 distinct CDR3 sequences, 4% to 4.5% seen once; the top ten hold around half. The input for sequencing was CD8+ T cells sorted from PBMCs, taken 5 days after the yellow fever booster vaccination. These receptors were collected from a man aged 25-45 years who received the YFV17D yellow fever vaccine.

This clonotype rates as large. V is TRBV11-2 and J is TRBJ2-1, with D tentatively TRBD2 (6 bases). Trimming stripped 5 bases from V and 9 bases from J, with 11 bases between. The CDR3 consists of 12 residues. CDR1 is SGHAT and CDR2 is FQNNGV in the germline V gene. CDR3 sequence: CASSTREIEQFF. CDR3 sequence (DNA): TGTGCCAGCAGCACCCGGGAGATTGAGCAGTTCTTC.

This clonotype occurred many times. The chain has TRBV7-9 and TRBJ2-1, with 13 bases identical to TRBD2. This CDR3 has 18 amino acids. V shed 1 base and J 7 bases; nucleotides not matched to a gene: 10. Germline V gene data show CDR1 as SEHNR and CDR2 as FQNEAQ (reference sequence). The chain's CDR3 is CASSLVSRLAGGGNEQFF. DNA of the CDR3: TGTGCCAGCAGCTTAGTCTCCAGACTAGCGGGAGGAGGGAATGAGCAGTTCTTC.

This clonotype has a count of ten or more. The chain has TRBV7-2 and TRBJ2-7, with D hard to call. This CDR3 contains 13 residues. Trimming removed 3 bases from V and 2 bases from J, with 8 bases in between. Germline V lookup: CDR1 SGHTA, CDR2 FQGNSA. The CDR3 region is CASSLDGPYEQYF. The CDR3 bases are TGTGCCAGCAGCTTGGACGGGCCCTACGAGCAGTACTTC.